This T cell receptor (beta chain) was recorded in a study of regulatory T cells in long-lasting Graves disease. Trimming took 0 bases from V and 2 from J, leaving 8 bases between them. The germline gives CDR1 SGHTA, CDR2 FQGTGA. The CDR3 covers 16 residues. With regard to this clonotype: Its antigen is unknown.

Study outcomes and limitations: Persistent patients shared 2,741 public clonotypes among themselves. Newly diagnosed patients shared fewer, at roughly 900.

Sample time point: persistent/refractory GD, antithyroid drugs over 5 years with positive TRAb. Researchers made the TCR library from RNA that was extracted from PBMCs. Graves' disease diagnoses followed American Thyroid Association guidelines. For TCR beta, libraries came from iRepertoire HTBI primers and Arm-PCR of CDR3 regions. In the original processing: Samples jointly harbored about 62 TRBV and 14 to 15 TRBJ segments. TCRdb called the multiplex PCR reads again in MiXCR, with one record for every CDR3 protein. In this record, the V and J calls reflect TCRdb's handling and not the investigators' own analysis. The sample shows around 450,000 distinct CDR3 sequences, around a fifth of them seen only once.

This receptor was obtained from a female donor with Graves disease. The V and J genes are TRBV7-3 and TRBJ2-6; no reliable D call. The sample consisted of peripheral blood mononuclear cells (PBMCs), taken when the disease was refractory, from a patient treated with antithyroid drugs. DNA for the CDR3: TGTGCCAGCAGCTTAACTGGCGTTCCTGGGGCCAACGTCCTGACTTTC. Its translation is CASSLTGVPGANVLTF.